This T cell receptor (beta chain) comes out of a study of T-cell reconstitution after alpha-beta-depleted transplantation in children. Study results and caveats: Some patients' high day-60 TCRbeta diversity was attributed to recipient cells surviving conditioning. Expanded clones from the graft, numbering several hundred, reportedly supplied alpha-beta T cells about two months after transplant. Newly produced T cells mostly accounted for T-cell counts and diversity one year post-transplant.

A TCRbeta library incorporating unique molecular identifiers was prepared. One entry per CDR3 protein results from TCRdb running MiXCR on the PCR reads. Of a few hundred thousand distinct CDR3 sequences listed, roughly two fifths are singletons. The V end was cut by 6 bases, the J end by 6 bases, with 15 bases between. There are 12 residues in the CDR3. Looked up from germline, CDR1 is DFQATT and CDR2 is SNEGSKA (reference sequence). Details on this clonotype: What it binds is unknown.

Here the sequenced sample was PBMCs, taken before TCRalphabeta/CD19-depleted stem cell transplant. The chain employs TRBV20-1 and TRBJ2-7, with D uncertain. The receptor was isolated from a girl aged 2 to 9 with aplastic anemia, due to receive a stem cell transplant. This CDR3 reads CSAQRNPGEQYF. The CDR3 nucleotides are TGCAGTGCGCAGAGGAATCCCGGCGAGCAGTACTTC.